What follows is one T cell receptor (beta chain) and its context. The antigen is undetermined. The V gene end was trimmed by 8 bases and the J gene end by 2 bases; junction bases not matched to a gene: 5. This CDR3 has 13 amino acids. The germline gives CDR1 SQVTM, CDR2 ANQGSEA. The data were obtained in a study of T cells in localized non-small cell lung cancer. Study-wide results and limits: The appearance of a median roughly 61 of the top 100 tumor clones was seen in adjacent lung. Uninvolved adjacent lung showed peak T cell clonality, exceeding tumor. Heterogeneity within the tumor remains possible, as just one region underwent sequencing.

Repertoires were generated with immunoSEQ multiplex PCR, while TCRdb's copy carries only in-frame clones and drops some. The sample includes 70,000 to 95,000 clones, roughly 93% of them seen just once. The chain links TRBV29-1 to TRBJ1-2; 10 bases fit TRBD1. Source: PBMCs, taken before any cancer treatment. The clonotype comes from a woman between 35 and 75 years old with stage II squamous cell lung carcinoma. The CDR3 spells CSIRQGANYGYTF. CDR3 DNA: TGCAGCATAAGACAGGGGGCCAACTATGGCTACACCTTC.